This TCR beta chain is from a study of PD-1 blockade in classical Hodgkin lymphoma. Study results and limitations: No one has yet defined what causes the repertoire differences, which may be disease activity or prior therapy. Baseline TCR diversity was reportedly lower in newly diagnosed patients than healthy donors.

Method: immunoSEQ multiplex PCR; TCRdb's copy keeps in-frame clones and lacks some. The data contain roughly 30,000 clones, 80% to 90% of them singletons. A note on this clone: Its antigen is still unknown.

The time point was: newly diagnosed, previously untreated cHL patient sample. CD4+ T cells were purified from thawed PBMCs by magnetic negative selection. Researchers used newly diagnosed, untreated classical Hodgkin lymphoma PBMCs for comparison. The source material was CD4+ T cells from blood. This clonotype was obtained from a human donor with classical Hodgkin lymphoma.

CDR3 DNA sequence: TGTGCCAGTCGCCGGGGGAACACTGAAGCTTTCTTT. This gives the protein CASRRGNTEAFF. The chain is built from TRBV19 and TRBJ1-1; D gene ambiguous. The CDR3 spans 12 residues. V shed 8 bases and J shed 1 base, with 8 bases lying between them. The germline V gene encodes CDR1 LNHDA and CDR2 SQIVND (reference sequence).